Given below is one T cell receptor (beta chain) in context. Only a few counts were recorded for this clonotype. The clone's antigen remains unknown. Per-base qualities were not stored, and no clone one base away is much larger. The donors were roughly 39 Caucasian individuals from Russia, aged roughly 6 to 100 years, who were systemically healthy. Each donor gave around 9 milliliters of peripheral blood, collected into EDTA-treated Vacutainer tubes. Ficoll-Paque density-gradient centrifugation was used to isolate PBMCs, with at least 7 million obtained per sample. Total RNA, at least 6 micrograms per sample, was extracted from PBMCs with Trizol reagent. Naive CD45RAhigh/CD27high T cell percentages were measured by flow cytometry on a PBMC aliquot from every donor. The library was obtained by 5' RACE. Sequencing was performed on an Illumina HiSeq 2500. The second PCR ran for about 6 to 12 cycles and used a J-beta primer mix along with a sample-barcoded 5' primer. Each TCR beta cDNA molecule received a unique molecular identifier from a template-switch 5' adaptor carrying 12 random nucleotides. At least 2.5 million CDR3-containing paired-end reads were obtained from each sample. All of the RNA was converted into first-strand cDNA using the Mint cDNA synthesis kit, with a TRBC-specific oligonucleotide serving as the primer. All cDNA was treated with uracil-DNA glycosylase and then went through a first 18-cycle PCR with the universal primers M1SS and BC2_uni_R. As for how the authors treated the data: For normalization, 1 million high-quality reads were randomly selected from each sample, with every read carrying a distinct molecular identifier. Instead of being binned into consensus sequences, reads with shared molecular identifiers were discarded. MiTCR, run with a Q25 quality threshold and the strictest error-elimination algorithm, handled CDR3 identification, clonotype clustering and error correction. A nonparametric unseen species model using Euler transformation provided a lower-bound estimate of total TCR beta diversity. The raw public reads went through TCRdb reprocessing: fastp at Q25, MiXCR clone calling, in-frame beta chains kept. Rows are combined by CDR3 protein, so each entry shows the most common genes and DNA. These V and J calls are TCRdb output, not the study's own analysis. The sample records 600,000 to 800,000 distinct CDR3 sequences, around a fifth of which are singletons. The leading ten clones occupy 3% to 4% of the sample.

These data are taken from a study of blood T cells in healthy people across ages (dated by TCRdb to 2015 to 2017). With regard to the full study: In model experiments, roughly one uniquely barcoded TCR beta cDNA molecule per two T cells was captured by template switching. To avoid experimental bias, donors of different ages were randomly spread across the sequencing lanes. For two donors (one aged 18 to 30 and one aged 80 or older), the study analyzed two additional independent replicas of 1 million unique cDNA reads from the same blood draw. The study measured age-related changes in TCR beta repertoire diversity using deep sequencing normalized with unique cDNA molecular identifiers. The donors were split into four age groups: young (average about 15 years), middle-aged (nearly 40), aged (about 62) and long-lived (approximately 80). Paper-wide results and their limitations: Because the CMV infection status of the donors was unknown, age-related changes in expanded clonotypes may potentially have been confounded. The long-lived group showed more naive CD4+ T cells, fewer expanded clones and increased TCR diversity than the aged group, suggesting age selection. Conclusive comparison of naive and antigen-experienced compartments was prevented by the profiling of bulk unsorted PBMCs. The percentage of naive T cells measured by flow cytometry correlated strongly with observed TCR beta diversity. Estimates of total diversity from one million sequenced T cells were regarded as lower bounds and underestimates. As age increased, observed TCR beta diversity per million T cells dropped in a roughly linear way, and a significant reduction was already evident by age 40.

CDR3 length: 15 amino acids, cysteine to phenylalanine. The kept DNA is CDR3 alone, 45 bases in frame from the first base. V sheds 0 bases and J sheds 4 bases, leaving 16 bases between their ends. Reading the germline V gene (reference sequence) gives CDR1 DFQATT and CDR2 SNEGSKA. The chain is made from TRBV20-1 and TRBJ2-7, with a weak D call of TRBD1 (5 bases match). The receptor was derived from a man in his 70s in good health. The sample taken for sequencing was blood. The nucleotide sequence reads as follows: TGCAGTGCTAGAGATGAGACAGAGCCCCCTTACGAGCAGTACTTC. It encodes CSARDETEPPYEQYF.